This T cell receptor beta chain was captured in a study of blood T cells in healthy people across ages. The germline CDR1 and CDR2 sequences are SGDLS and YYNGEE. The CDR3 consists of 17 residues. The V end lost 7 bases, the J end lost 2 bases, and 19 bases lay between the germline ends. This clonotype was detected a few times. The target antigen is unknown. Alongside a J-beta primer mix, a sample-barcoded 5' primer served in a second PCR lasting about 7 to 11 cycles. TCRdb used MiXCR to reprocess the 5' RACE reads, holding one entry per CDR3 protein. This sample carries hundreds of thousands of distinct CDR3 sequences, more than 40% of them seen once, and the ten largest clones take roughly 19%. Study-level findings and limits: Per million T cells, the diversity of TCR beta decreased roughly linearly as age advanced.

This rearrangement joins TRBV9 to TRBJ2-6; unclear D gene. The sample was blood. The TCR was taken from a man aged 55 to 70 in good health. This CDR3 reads CASSQGGFFTGANVLTF. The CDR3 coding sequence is TGTGCCAGCTCCCAAGGTGGTTTTTTTACTGGGGCCAACGTCCTGACTTTC.